This TCR beta chain was recorded in a study of glioma-infiltrating T cells. TCR alpha and beta CDR3 regions were amplified from RNA using iRepertoire nested multiplex PCR. Tissue mRNA or PBMC total RNA, roughly 95-400 ng, went into one-step reverse transcription and amplification. TCRdb re-analysed the multiplex PCR reads in MiXCR, keeping a single row per CDR3 protein. The sample shows 150,000 to 200,000 distinct CDR3 sequences, 32% of them seen only once. Germline CDR1 reads DFQATT; CDR2 reads SNEGSKA (reference sequence). Trimming cost V 3 bases and J 0 bases, with 15 bases left between them. There are 15 residues in the CDR3. This clonotype was recorded many times. Its antigen remains unidentified. Findings and caveats of the study: Above-expected tissue-blood divergence occurred in all gliomas, most in low-grade ones.

V gene TRBV20-1 combines with J gene TRBJ2-7; no clear D gene. The sequence was collected from a human donor with low-grade glioma or glioblastoma, undergoing nonglioma brain surgery, or in good health (not recorded which). Sequenced sample: glioma tissue, nonneoplastic brain tissue, or PBMCs (not recorded which). The CDR3 DNA sequence: TGCAGTGCTAGTACCCCCCGGCCGAACTCCTACGAGCAGTACTTC. Amino acid sequence: CSASTPRPNSYEQYF.